The T cell receptor (beta chain) described here comes from a study of technical replicates of blood from a handful of donors. The assay was immunoSEQ multiplex PCR, and TCRdb's table has in-frame clones only and misses some. The table lists approximately 59,000 clones, 90% to 95% of them singletons. This TCR was sampled from a human donor in good health. Some clones in this sample may be carry-over from other donors' samples. Sequences were obtained from PBMCs.

The CDR3 sequence: CASSYASSGNYEQYF. CDR3 sequence (DNA): TGTGCCAGCAGTTACGCGTCTAGCGGGAACTACGAGCAGTACTTC. The chain joins TRBV6-5 to TRBJ2-7, with TRBD2 identical over 9 bases. J gave up 3 bases and V 2 bases, and 5 bases lay outside the gene matches. The CDR3 is 15 residues long. Germline V gene lookup returns CDR1 MNHEY and CDR2 SVGAGI.